Shown below are 20 T cell receptor beta chains from a single sample sequenced in a study of blood T cell repertoires in COVID-19. Libraries were prepared by immunoSEQ multiplex PCR; TCRdb keeps only in-frame clonotypes and omits some of them. The sample lists approximately 190,000 clones, around 80% occurring once. Sequencing was done on a sample of peripheral blood. The receptors stem from a man under 40 with active or convalescent COVID-19.

V and J are TRBV7-2 and TRBJ2-6; 9 nucleotides match TRBD1. Losses at the gene ends were 5 bases for V and 4 bases for J; bases not matched to a gene: 12. The CDR3 spans 18 residues. Germline V gene lookup returns CDR1 SGHTA and CDR2 FQGNSA. CDR3 region: CASSPVPGQGSGANVLTF. As DNA, the CDR3 is TGTGCCAGCAGCCCAGTCCCGGGACAGGGCTCAGGGGCCAACGTCCTGACTTTC.

The rearrangement links TRBV24-1 to TRBJ2-7; 8 nucleotides agree with TRBD1. CDR1 is KGHDR, CDR2 SFDVKD, per germline. There are 15 residues in the CDR3. Trimming cost V 7 bases and J 3 bases; bases outside gene matches: 10. The CDR3 DNA reads TGTGCCACCAGCTCCGGCGACAGGGGACTCTACGAGCAGTACTTC. Translated, it gives CATSSGDRGLYEQYF.

This chain connects TRBV5-8 to TRBJ2-1; no definite D call. This CDR3 comprises 15 residues. CDR1 and CDR2 (germline): SGHTS, YDEGEE. Trimming took 0 bases from V and 0 from J, leaving 7 bases between them. CDR3 sequence: CASSLGLGSYNEQFF. The CDR3 region has the DNA TGTGCCAGCAGCTTGGGACTGGGCTCCTACAATGAGCAGTTCTTC.

The rearrangement links TRBV6-5 to TRBJ1-6; D unclear. The length of the CDR3 is 13 residues. Germline V gene data show CDR1 as MNHEY and CDR2 as SVGAGI. V gave up 6 bases and J gave up 7 bases, with 10 bases separating them. The CDR3 bases are TGTGCCAGCAGGTCGGTTCGGAATTCACCCCTCCACTTT. Its translation: CASRSVRNSPLHF.

The V call is TRBV18, the J call TRBJ2-6; 9 bases line up with TRBD1. This CDR3 has 18 amino acids. CDR1 is KGHSH, CDR2 LQKENI, per germline. Trimming at V came to 1 base and at J to 0 bases, leaving 4 bases not matched to a gene. The CDR3 sequence: CASSPRTGGVSGANVLTF. CDR3 sequence (DNA): TGTGCCAGCTCACCACGTACAGGGGGCGTCTCTGGGGCCAACGTCCTGACTTTC.

This clone was detected only a few times. The chain uses TRBV30 and TRBJ1-2; D gene uncertain. The CDR3 consists of 13 residues. Germline CDR1 GTSNPN, CDR2 SVGIG (reference sequence). V was pared by 0 bases and J by 8 bases, with 13 bases between. CDR3 loop: CAWSVEGVGGYTF. CDR3 in DNA: TGTGCCTGGAGTGTGGAGGGAGTGGGGGGCTACACCTTC.

For this clone: Relative to the germline gene, one junction end is altered; a read error may explain this. The rearrangement links TRBV10-3 to TRBJ1-3, with D hard to call. This CDR3 has 13 amino acids. Germline CDR1 and CDR2: ENHRY and SYGVKD. This chain's CDR3 is CASGEISGNTIYF. DNA for the CDR3: TGCGCGTCCGGGGAGATCTCTGGAAACACCATATATTTT.

The chain links TRBV5-1 to TRBJ2-3; no definite D call. The CDR3 consists of 14 residues. The germline V and J ends were trimmed by 0 bases and 2 bases, with 7 bases remaining between them. Germline-derived CDR1 and CDR2 are SGHRS and YFSETQ. In nucleotides, the CDR3 is TGCGCCAGCAGCTTGGGCGTGTCCACAGATACGCAGTATTTT. This gives the protein CASSLGVSTDTQYF.

This clone was seen only once. Within the sample, other DNA sequences also encode this same CDR3. The rearrangement uses TRBV7-9 and TRBJ1-6; 10 positions match TRBD1. The CDR3 is 14 residues long. Trimming removed 4 bases from V and 7 bases from J; junction bases left unmatched: 1. CDR1 and CDR2 (germline): SEHNR, FQNEAQ (reference sequence). The CDR3 reads CASSSGQGNSPLHF. The DNA of the CDR3 is TGTGCCAGCAGCTCGGGACAGGGGAATTCACCCCTCCACTTT. The full variable domain, in which reference TRBV7-9 and TRBJ1-6 provide the parts outside the CDR3, is DTGVSQNPRHKITKRGQNVTFRCDPISEHNRLYWYRQTLGQGPEFLTYFQNEAQLEKSRLLSDRFSAERPKGSFSTLEIQRTEQGDSAMYLCASSSGQGNSPLHFGNGTRLTVT.

This clone was recorded once. This sequence joins TRBV29-1 and TRBJ1-1; tentatively, D is TRBD1 (6 bases). This CDR3 contains 14 residues. The V and J ends lost 6 bases and 2 bases respectively, with 16 bases between them. Germline V gene sequence: CDR1 SQVTM, CDR2 ANQGSEA. As DNA, the CDR3 is TGCAGCGTGGCCCGGGAGGGGGGAAACACTGAAGCTTTCTTT. Its translation is CSVAREGGNTEAFF.

This sequence joins TRBV10-1 and TRBJ1-1; the match to TRBD1 covers 7 bases. The CDR3 has 14 amino acids. Germline lookup yields CDR1 WNHNN and CDR2 SYGVQD (reference sequence). Losses at the gene ends were 6 bases for V and 2 bases for J; bases not matched to a gene: 6. CDR3 sequence (DNA): TGCGCCAGCAGCATGGGACAGCCCAACACTGAAGCTTTCTTT. Translation gives CASSMGQPNTEAFF.

This chain uses TRBV27 with TRBJ2-1, with TRBD1 identical over 10 bases. Trimming removed 5 bases from V and 7 bases from J; junction bases left unmatched: 17. The CDR3 spans 18 residues. Per germline, CDR1 MNHEY and CDR2 SMNVEV (reference sequence). CDR3 residues: CASSTRDRGINVRNEQFF. Here the CDR3 DNA reads TGTGCCAGCAGTACCCGGGACAGGGGTATAAATGTTAGAAATGAGCAGTTCTTC.

This chain links TRBV4-1 with TRBJ2-3, with D possibly being TRBD2 (5 bases). Deletions cut 2 bases from V and 11 bases from J, with 14 bases between. This CDR3 region has 13 residues. Germline CDR1 MGHRA, CDR2 YSYEKL. As DNA, the CDR3 is TGCGCCAGCAGCCAAATTCGGGATTTTGGGCAGTATTTT. Its translation is CASSQIRDFGQYF.

In its sample, this clone was seen a few times. J is TRBJ1-1 and V is TRBV18; 7 bases map to TRBD1. J gave up 4 bases and V 1 base, and 9 bases lay outside the gene matches. Germline assignment: CDR1 KGHSH and CDR2 LQKENI. The CDR3 length is 16 residues. The CDR3 nucleotides are TGTGCCAGCTCACCACAGGCTTGGAACAGGGGCACTGAAGCTTTCTTT. Amino acid sequence: CASSPQAWNRGTEAFF.

This sequence joins TRBV28 and TRBJ2-1; tentatively, D is TRBD2 (6 bases). Germline CDR1 reads MDHEN; CDR2 reads SYDVKM. Deletions cut 3 bases from V and 6 bases from J, with 6 bases between. This CDR3 comprises 12 residues. CDR3 residues: CASSLTSNEQFF. The CDR3 nucleotides are TGTGCCAGCAGTTTGACTAGCAATGAGCAGTTCTTC.

The chain recombines TRBV7-2 with TRBJ2-3, with 7 bases matching TRBD2. Trimming took 5 bases from V and 0 from J; bases not matched to a gene: 5. This CDR3 has 15 residues. The germline V gene encodes CDR1 SGHTA and CDR2 FQGNSA. The CDR3 here is CASSGDYLSTDTQYF. CDR3 DNA sequence: TGTGCCAGCAGCGGGGACTACCTTAGCACAGATACGCAGTATTTT. The variable domain in full, with the rest retrieved from reference TRBV7-2 and TRBJ2-3, is GAGVSQSPSNKVTEKGKDVELRCDPISGHTALYWYRQSLGQGLEFLIYFQGNSAPDKSGLPSDRFSAERTGGSVSTLTIQRTQQEDSAVYLCASSGDYLSTDTQYFGPGTRLTVL.

CDR3 DNA sequence: TGTGCCTGGGCCAGGAGGGAAGGGAACACTGAAGCTTTCTTT. Its translation: CAWARREGNTEAFF. The rearrangement links TRBV30 to TRBJ1-1; D is ambiguous. Germline values: CDR1 GTSNPN, CDR2 SVGIG (reference sequence). The V and J ends lost 5 bases and 1 base respectively, with 14 bases between them. This CDR3 is 14 amino acids long.

The chain combines TRBV5-4 with TRBJ1-2; D possibly corresponds to TRBD1 (5 bases). The CDR3 loop spans 15 amino acids. Per the germline V gene, CDR1 is SGHNT and CDR2 is YYREEE (reference sequence). Trimming stripped 4 bases from V and 2 bases from J, with 15 bases between. This chain's CDR3 is CASSPPSGPNYGYTF. The CDR3 nucleotides read TGTGCCAGCAGCCCTCCCTCAGGGCCAAACTATGGCTACACCTTC.

This chain joins TRBV15 and TRBJ2-1, with 13 bases lining up with TRBD2. J lost 13 bases, V lost 8 bases, and 8 bases had no gene match. Germline loops: CDR1 LNHNV, CDR2 YYDKDF (reference sequence). The CDR3 spans 13 residues. CDR3 residues: CATRDWTSGSQFF. CDR3 coding DNA: TGTGCCACCCGAGACTGGACTAGCGGGAGTCAGTTCTTC.

In DNA form, the CDR3 reads TGTGCCAGCAGTTACAGGGGGCGTGTCGATGAGCAGTTCTTC. Translating it yields CASSYRGRVDEQFF. The rearrangement joins TRBV28 to TRBJ2-1; 9 nucleotides match TRBD1. V lost 4 bases to trimming and J lost 8 bases; unmatched junction nucleotides: 6. This CDR3 is 14 amino acids long. CDR1 and CDR2 from the germline V gene are MDHEN and SYDVKM.